This TCR beta chain emerged from a study of CD8+ T cells in alopecia areata (dated by TCRdb to between 2018 and 2020). Concerning the study at large: To study T cell clonal expansion in alopecia areata, the researchers applied high-throughput TCRbeta sequencing to both the C3H/HeJ mouse model and human patients. Human TCRbeta sequencing covered scalp tissue and sorted CD4+ and CD8+ peripheral blood T cells from patchy and totalis/universalis alopecia areata patients and healthy controls. Clonality in the scalp was compared among normal scalp (n=4), patchy alopecia areata scalp (n=8), and alopecia totalis/universalis scalp (n=8). The RNA source kit depended on sample type: the PAXgene miRNA kit for fixed scalp, the miRNeasy kit for PBMCs, and the RNeasy kit for mouse skin. immunoSEQ multiplex PCR using 35 Vbeta forward primers and 13 Jbeta reverse primers was used to amplify TCRbeta CDR3 regions. The research as a whole found: Lesional scalp, especially in alopecia totalis/universalis, showed higher clonality and more expanded CD8+ clones than normal scalp, suggesting antigenic drive. Resident alphabeta T cells in normal human skin are also sequenced, complicating scalp TCR repertoire analysis, unlike mouse skin dominated by gammadelta T cells. TCR sequences shared between patients were less clear than in mice, possibly partly because of HLA diversity in the patient population.

The library was prepared using the immunoSEQ multiplex PCR assay. To provide template for TCR sequencing, every sample had RNA extracted and reverse transcribed into cDNA. First-strand cDNA was synthesized using SuperScript III with a 2:1 mix of oligo-dT and random hexamers. Amplification bias was assessed with a synthetic immune receptor repertoire, and residual bias was removed computationally. The paper's data handling went like this. Raw reads were preprocessed for error removal, and CDR3 was defined according to IMGT conventions as running from the conserved cysteine to phenylalanine. Clonality was computed by normalizing Shannon entropy by log2 of the number of productive unique TCRs and subtracting the result from 1. Whether scalp clones were CD4 or CD8 was inferred by matching scalp TCRbeta sequences against CD4 and CD8 repertoires sorted from blood. In TCRdb, the immuneACCESS table is reduced to in-frame sequences with V and J assigned. These tables do not hold every clone; where another copy was compared, an unresolved V gene accounts for under half, and the others remain unexplained. Clonal size and the V and J genes are those of that table, whereas D and trimming came from the DNA. In all, the sample holds around 210,000 clones, and approximately 60% of those were seen once. About 5.3% of the sample is held by the ten biggest clonotypes.

After PBMCs were isolated by density centrifugation and stained for CD3, CD4 and CD8, a FACSAria was used to sort CD4+ and CD8+ T cells. Scalp biopsies and blood samples were obtained from unaffected controls. The CDR3 starts with the cysteine, ends with the phenylalanine, and has 14 residues. The only DNA kept is the CDR3, 42 bases in frame from the first base. The V end gives up 6 bases and the J end 7 bases, leaving 11 bases in the junction not matched to a gene. The germline V gene provides CDR1 MGHRA and CDR2 YSYEKL. A word on this clone: Its target antigen remains unknown. The sample holds no much larger clone one base away, and base qualities are not on file.

This receptor chain uses TRBV4-1 and TRBJ1-1; 7 bases in the middle match TRBD1. The source is a human donor in good health. The sequenced sample was CD8+ T cells sorted from blood. The CDR3 region reads CASRNSRGQVEAFF. In nucleotide form, the sequence is TGCGCCAGCAGAAACTCGAGGGGGCAGGTTGAAGCTTTCTTT.